This T cell receptor (beta chain) was sequenced for a study of T and B cells in COVID-19 patients. Study at large: About 90% of the roughly 20 active-infection patients had comorbidities associated with unfavorable COVID-19 outcome.

Germline-derived CDR1 and CDR2 are GTSNPN and SVGIG (reference sequence). V lost 3 bases to trimming and J lost 5 bases, with 17 bases between them. This CDR3 comprises 15 residues. TRB rearrangements were amplified by multiplex PCR with BIOMED2 TRB-A/B primers. TCRdb used MiXCR to reprocess the multiplex PCR reads, holding one entry per CDR3 protein. This table has 9,500 to 13,000 distinct CDR3 sequences, under 35% appearing once. This clonotype was seen just once. TRB was amplified from approximately 250-500 ng of blood genomic DNA. The V and J genes are TRBV30 and TRBJ1-5; D unclear. This receptor was identified in a human donor with active COVID-19. The sequencing input was blood. CDR3 sequence: CAWSALGSWDQPQHF. The CDR3 DNA reads as TGTGCCTGGAGCGCTCTCGGGAGTTGGGATCAGCCCCAGCATTTT.